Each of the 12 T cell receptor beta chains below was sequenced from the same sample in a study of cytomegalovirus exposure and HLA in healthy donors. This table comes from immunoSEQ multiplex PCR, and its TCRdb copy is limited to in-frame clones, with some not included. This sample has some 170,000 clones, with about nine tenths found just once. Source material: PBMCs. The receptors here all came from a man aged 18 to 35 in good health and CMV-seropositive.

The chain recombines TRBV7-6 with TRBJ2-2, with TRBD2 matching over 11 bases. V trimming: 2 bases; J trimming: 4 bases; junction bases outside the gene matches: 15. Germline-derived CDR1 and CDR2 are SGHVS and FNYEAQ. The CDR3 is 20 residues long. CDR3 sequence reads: CASSLRGLAGGPRRTGELFF. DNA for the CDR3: TGTGCCAGCAGCTTAAGAGGGTTAGCGGGAGGGCCGAGGCGCACCGGGGAGCTGTTTTTT.

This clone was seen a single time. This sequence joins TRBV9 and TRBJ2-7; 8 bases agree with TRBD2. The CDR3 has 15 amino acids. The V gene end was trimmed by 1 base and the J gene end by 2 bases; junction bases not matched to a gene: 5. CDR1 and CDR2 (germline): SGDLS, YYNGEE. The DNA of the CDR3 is TGTGCCAGCAGCGTATCCACGGGAGGGCCCTACGAGCAGTACTTC. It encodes CASSVSTGGPYEQYF.

The CDR3 spells CASSPTPGGNEKLFF. The CDR3 coding sequence is TGTGCCAGCTCACCTACTCCGGGGGGTAATGAAAAACTGTTTTTT. This chain connects TRBV18 to TRBJ1-4; tentative D call: TRBD1 (5 bases). The germline CDR1 and CDR2 sequences are KGHSH and LQKENI. The CDR3 is made up of 15 amino acids. With 3 bases removed from V and 4 bases from J, the gap between germline ends came to 12 bases.

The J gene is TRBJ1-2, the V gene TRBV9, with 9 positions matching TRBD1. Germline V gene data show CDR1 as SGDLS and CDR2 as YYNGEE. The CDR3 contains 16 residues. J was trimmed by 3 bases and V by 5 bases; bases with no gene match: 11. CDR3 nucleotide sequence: TGTGCCAGCAGATTTACCGGGACAGGGACCCACTATGGCTACACCTTC. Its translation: CASRFTGTGTHYGYTF.

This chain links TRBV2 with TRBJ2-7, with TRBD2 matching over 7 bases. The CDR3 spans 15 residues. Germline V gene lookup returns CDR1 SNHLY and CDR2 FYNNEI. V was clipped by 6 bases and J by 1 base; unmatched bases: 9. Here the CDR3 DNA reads TGTGCCAGCAGGGGGGGGAGGGTGGCTTCCTACGAGCAGTACTTC. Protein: CASRGGRVASYEQYF.

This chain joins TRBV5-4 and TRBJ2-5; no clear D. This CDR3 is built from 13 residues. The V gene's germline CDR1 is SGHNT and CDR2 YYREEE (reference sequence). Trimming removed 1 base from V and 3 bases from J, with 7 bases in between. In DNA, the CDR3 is TGTGCCAGCAGCTTGATGATAGAAGAGACCCAGTACTTC. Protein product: CASSLMIEETQYF.

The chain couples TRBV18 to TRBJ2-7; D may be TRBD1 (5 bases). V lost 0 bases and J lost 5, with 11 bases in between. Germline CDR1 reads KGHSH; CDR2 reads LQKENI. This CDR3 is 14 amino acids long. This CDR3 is CASSPPVGRDEQYF. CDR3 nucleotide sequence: TGTGCCAGCTCACCACCGGTTGGCAGGGACGAGCAGTACTTC.

Here the CDR3 reads CASSGQGMSYGYTF. CDR3 bases: TGTGCCAGCAGCGGACAGGGGATGAGTTATGGCTACACCTTC. The chain has TRBV7-2 and TRBJ1-2; the match to TRBD1 covers 9 bases. The CDR3 length is 14 residues. Germline trimming cut 5 bases from V and 5 bases from J; bases unmatched to any gene: 6. Germline V gene lookup returns CDR1 SGHTA and CDR2 FQGNSA.

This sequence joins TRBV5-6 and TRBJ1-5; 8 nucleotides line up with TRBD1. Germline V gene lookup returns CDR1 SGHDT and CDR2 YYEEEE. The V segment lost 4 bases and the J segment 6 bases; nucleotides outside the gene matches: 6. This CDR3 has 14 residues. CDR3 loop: CASSPGGPSQPQHF. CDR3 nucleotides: TGTGCCAGCAGCCCAGGGGGCCCGAGTCAGCCCCAGCATTTT.

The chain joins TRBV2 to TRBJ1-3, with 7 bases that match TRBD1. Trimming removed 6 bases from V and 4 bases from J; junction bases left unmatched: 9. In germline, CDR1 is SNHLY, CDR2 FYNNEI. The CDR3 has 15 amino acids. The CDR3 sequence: CASRLGQVRGNTIYF. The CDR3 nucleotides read TGTGCCAGCAGGCTAGGACAGGTCCGGGGAAACACCATATATTTT.

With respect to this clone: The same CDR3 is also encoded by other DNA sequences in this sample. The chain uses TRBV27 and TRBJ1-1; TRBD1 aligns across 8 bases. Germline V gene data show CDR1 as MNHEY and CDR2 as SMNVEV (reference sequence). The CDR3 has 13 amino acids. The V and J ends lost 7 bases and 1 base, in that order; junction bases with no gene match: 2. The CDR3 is CASTGQGNTEAFF. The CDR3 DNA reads TGTGCCAGCACCGGACAGGGGAACACTGAAGCTTTCTTT.

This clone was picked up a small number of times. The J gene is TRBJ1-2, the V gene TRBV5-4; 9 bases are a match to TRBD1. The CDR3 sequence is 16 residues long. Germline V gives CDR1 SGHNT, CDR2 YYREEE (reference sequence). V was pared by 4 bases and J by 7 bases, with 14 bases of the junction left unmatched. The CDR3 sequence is CASSRTPGQGMGGYTF. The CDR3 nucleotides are TGTGCCAGCAGCCGAACACCGGGACAGGGTATGGGTGGCTACACCTTC.